The sequence of this TCR beta chain was determined in a study of technical replicates of blood from several donors. Sequencing used immunoSEQ multiplex PCR; TCRdb keeps in-frame clones, though not all of them. The sample has tens of thousands of clones, 90% seen once; the top ten hold 4% to 5%. Germline V gene sequence: CDR1 SGHTA, CDR2 FQGNSA. Trimming cost V 5 bases and J 10 bases, with 21 bases left between them. The CDR3 sequence is 15 residues long. The sequencing input was PBMCs. The rearrangement uses TRBV7-2 and TRBJ2-1; D unclear. The TCR sequence derives from a human donor in good health. Some clones in this sample may be carry-over from other donors' samples. DNA of the CDR3: TGTGCCAGCAGCCCACTACCCGGCATGGTTCGGGAGCAGTTCTTC. It encodes CASSPLPGMVREQFF. The whole variable domain, remainder taken from reference TRBV7-2 and TRBJ2-1, is GAGVSQSPSNKVTEKGKDVELRCDPISGHTALYWYRQSLGQGLEFLIYFQGNSAPDKSGLPSDRFSAERTGGSVSTLTIQRTQQEDSAVYLCASSPLPGMVREQFFGPGTRLTVL.